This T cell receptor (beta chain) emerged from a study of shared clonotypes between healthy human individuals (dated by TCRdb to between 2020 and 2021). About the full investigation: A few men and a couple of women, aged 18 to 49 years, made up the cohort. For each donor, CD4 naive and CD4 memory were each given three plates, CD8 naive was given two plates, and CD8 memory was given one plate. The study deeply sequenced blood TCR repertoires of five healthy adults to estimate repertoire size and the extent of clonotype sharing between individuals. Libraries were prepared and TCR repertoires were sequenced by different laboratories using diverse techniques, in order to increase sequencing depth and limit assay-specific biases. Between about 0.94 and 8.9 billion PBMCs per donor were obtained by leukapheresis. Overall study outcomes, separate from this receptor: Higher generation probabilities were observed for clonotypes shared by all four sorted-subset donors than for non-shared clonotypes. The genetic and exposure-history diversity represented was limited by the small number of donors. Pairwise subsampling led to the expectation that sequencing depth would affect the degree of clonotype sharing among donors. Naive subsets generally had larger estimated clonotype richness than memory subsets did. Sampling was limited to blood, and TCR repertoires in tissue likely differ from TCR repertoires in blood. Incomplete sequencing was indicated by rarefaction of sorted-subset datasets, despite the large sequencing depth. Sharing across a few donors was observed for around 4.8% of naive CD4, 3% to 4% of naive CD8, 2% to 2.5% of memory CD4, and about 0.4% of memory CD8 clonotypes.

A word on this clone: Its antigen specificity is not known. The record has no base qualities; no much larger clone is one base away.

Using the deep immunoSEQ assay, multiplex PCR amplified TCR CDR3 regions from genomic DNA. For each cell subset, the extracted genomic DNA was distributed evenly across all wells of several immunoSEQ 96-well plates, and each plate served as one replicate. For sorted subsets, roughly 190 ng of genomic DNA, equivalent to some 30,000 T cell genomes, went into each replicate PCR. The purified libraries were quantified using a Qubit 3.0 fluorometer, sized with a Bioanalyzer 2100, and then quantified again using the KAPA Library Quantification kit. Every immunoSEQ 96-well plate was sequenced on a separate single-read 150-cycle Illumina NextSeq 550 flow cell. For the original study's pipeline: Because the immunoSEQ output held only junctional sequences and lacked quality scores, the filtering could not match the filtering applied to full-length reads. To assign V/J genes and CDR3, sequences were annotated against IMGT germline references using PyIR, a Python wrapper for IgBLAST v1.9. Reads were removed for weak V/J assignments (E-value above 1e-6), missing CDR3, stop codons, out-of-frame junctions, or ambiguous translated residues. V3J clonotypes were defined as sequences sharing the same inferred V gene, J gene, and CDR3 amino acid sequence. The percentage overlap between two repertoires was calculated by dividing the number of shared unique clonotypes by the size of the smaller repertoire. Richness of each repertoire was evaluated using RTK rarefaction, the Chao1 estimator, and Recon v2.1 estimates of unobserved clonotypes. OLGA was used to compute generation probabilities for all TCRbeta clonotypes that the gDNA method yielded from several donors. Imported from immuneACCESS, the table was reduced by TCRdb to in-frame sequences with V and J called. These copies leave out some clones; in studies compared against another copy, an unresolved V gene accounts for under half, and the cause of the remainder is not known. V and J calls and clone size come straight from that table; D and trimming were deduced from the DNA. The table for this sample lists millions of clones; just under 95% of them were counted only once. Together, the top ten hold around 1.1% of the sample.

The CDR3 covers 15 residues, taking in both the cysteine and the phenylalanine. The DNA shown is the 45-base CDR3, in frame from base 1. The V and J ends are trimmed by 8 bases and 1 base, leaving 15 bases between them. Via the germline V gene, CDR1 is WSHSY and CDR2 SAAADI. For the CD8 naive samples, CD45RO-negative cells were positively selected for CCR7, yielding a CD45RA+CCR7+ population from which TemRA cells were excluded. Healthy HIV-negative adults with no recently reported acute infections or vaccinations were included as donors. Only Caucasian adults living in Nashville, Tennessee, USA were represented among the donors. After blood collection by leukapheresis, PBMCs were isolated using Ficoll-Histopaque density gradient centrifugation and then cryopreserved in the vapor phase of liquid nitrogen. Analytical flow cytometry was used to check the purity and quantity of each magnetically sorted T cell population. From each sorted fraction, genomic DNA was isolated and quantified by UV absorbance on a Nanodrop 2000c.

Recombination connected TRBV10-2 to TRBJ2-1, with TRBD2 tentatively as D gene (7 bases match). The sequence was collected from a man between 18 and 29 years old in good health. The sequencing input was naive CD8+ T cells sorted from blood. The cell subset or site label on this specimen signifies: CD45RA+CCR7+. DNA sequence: TGCGCCAGCGGGGGGGCAGGCGGATCCTACAATGAGCAGTTCTTC. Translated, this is CASGGAGGSYNEQFF.